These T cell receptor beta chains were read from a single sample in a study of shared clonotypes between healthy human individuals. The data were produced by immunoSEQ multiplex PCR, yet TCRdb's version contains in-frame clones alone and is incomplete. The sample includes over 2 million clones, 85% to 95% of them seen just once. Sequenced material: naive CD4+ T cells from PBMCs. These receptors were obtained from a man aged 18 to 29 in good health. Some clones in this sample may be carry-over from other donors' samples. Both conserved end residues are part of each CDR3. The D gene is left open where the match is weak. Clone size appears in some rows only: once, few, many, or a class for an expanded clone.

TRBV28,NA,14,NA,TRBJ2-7,CASTKPTIGAEQYF,TGTGCCAGCACTAAGCCCACCATCGGCGCCGAGCAGTACTTC
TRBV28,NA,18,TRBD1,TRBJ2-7,CASSYLILVEGASYEQYF,TGTGCCAGCAGTTATCTAATTTTGGTTGAGGGGGCTAGCTACGAGCAGTACTTC
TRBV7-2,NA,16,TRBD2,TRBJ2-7,CASSFPRTSEDYEQYF,TGTGCCAGCAGCTTCCCCCGGACTAGCGAGGACTACGAGCAGTACTTC
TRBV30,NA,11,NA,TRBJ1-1,CAWTGRAEAFF,TGTGCCTGGACAGGGAGGGCTGAAGCTTTCTTT
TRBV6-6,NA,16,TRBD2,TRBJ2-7,CASSTRLAGLTYEQYF,TGTGCCAGCAGTACCAGACTAGCGGGACTTACCTACGAGCAGTACTTC
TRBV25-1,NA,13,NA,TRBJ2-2,CASSEGAYGELFF,TGTGCCAGCAGTGAAGGTGCTTACGGGGAGCTGTTTTTT
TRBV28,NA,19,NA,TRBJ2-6,CASSSRRGASGSGANVLTF,TGTGCCAGCAGTTCTCGCAGGGGGGCAAGCGGCTCTGGGGCCAACGTCCTGACTTTC
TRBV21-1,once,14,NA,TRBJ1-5,CASSKGSVNQPQHF,TGTGCCAGCAGCAAAGGTAGTGTAAATCAGCCCCAGCATTTT
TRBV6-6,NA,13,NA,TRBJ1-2,CASIQEYLGGYTF,TGTGCCAGCATTCAGGAATATTTGGGGGGCTACACCTTC
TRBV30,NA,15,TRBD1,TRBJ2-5,CAWSVPGTGDETQYF,TGTGCCTGGAGTGTACCTGGGACAGGGGACGAGACCCAGTACTTC
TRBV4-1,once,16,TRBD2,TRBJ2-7,CASSSLASGGPYEQYF,TGCGCCAGCAGCTCGTTAGCTAGCGGGGGGCCCTACGAGCAGTACTTC
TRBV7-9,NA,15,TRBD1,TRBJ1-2,CASSLGSGQGDGYTF,TGTGCCAGCAGCTTAGGGTCGGGACAGGGCGATGGCTACACCTTC
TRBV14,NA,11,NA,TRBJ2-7,CASSQHYEQYF,TGTGCCAGCAGCCAACACTACGAGCAGTACTTC
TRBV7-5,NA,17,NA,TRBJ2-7,CATPGLADPRSSYEQYF,TGTGCCACCCCTGGACTAGCGGACCCGAGGAGCTCCTACGAGCAGTACTTC
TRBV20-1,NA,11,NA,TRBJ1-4,CSARVLEKLFF,TGCAGTGCTAGAGTTCTCGAAAAACTGTTTTTT
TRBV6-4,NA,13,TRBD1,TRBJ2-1,CASRMTGRNEQFF,TGTGCCAGCAGGATGACAGGGCGAAATGAGCAGTTCTTC
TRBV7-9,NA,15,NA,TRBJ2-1,CASSPKGQGYNEQFF,TGTGCCAGCAGCCCTAAGGGGCAGGGGTACAATGAGCAGTTCTTC
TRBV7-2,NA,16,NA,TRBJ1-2,CASSLGSGNGDYGYTF,TGTGCCAGCAGCTTAGGTTCGGGGAACGGTGACTATGGCTACACCTTC
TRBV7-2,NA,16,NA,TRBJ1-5,CASSLARLLGAQPQHF,TGTGCCAGCAGCTTAGCAAGACTTTTGGGTGCCCAGCCCCAGCATTTT
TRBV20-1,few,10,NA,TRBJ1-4,CSAGDEKLFF,TGCAGTGCTGGAGATGAAAAACTGTTTTTT
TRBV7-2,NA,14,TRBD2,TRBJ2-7,CASSSGGRSYEQYF,TGTGCCAGCAGCTCTGGCGGGAGAAGCTACGAGCAGTACTTC
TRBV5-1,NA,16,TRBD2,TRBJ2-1,CASSLRLAGGYNEQFF,TGCGCCAGCAGCTTAAGACTAGCGGGAGGGTACAATGAGCAGTTCTTC
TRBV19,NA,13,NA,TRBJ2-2,CASSIPLTGELFF,TGTGCCAGTAGTATTCCCCTCACCGGGGAGCTGTTTTTT
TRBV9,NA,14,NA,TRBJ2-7,CASSVGGPSYEQYF,TGTGCCAGCAGCGTAGGGGGCCCTTCCTACGAGCAGTACTTC
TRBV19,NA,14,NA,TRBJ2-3,CASSLQGFTDTQYF,TGTGCCAGTAGCCTACAGGGTTTCACAGATACGCAGTATTTT
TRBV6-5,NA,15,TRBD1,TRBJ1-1,CASKSSSGGATAAFF,TGTGCCAGCAAAAGCTCTTCAGGGGGCGCAACTGCAGCTTTCTTT
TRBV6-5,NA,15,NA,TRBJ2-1,CASSYSGAGYNEQFF,TGTGCCAGCAGTTACTCAGGGGCGGGTTACAATGAGCAGTTCTTC
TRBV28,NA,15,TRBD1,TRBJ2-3,CASRRQGVRTDTQYF,TGTGCCAGCAGACGACAGGGGGTACGCACAGATACGCAGTATTTT
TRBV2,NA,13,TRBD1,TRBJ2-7,CASETQGAGEQYF,TGTGCCAGCGAAACCCAGGGGGCAGGCGAGCAGTACTTC
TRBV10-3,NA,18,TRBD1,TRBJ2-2,CAISVQGNQFSNTGELFF,TGTGCCATCAGCGTACAGGGGAATCAATTTTCGAACACCGGGGAGCTGTTTTTT
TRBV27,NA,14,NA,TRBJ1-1,CASSLNRRYTEAFF,TGTGCCAGCAGTTTGAACAGAAGATACACTGAAGCTTTCTTT
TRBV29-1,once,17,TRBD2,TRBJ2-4,CSVETSGRASAKNIQYF,TGCAGCGTTGAAACCAGCGGGAGGGCCTCAGCCAAAAACATTCAGTACTTC
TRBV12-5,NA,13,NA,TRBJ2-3,CASGSSASDTQYF,TGTGCTAGTGGTTCCAGCGCGTCGGATACGCAGTATTTT
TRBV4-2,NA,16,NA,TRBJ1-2,CASSHTQGQANYGYTF,TGTGCCAGCAGCCATACTCAGGGGCAGGCTAACTATGGCTACACCTTC
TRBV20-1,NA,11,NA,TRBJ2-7,CSATLVNEQYF,TGCAGTGCTACACTAGTGAATGAGCAGTACTTC
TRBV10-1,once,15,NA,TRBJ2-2,CASSEFGARTGELFF,TGCGCCAGCAGTGAGTTTGGGGCGCGCACCGGGGAGCTGTTTTTT
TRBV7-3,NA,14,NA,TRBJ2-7,CASSSRQTSYEQYF,TGTGCCAGCAGCTCCCGACAGACTAGCTACGAGCAGTACTTC
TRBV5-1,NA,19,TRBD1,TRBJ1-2,CASSFQPGTGVFFNYGYTF,TGCGCCAGCAGCTTCCAGCCCGGGACAGGGGTTTTCTTTAACTATGGCTACACCTTC
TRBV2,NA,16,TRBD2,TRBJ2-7,CASSGGTSGYSYEQYF,TGTGCCAGCAGTGGAGGGACTAGCGGTTATTCCTACGAGCAGTACTTC
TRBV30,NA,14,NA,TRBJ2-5,CAWSVGGKIGTQYF,TGTGCCTGGAGTGTGGGGGGAAAGATAGGGACCCAGTACTTC
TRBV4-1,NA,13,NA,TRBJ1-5,CASSQVPFGPQHF,TGCGCCAGCAGCCAAGTCCCTTTTGGGCCCCAGCATTTT
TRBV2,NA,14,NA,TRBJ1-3,CASSEGRPGNTIYF,TGTGCCAGCAGTGAAGGGAGGCCTGGAAACACCATATATTTT
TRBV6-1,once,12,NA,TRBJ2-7,CASSAAAYEQYF,TGTGCCAGCAGCGCCGCGGCTTACGAGCAGTACTTC
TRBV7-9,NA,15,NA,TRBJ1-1,CASSLLAGLNTEAFF,TGTGCCAGCAGCTTATTAGCCGGGTTGAACACTGAAGCTTTCTTT
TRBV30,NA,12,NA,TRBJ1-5,CAWRGPGQPQHF,TGTGCCTGGAGGGGCCCCGGCCAGCCCCAGCATTTT
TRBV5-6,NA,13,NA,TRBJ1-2,CASSLSIPYGYTF,TGTGCCAGCAGCCTTTCAATCCCTTATGGCTACACCTTC
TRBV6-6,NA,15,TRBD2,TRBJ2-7,CVSSRYPSGAGEQYF,TGTGTCAGCAGTCGCTATCCGAGCGGGGCGGGTGAGCAGTACTTC
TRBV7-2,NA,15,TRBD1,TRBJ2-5,CASSSAGGMRETQYF,TGTGCCAGCAGCTCCGCAGGGGGCATGCGGGAGACCCAGTACTTC
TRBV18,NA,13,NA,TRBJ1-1,CASSPTLDREAFF,TGTGCCAGCTCCCCTACTCTGGACAGAGAAGCTTTCTTT